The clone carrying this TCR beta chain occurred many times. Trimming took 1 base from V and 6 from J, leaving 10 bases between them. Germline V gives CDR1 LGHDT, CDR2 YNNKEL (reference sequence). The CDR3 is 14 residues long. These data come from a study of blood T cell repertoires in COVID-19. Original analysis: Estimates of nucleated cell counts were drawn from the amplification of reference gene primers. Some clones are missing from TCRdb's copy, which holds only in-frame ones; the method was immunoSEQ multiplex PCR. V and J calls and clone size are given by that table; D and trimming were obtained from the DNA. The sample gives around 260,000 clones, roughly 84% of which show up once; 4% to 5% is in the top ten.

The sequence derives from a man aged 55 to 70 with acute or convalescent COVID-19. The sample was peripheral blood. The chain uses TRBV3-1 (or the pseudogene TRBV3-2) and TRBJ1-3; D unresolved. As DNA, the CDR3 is TGTGCCAGCAGCCAAGGAGAAGGAGAAAACACCATATATTTT. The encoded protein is CASSQGEGENTIYF.